The source of this TCR beta chain is a study of cytomegalovirus exposure and HLA in healthy donors. Findings and limits, study-wide: The authors judged a highly shared variant cluster likely a sequencing artifact.

V shed 6 bases and J shed 0 bases, with 10 bases lying between them. Germline-derived CDR1 and CDR2 are SGDLS and YYNGEE. The CDR3 has 14 residues. The PCR employed 60 Vbeta primers together with 13 Jbeta primers. The repertoire was sequenced with immunoSEQ multiplex PCR; TCRdb's copy has only in-frame clones and lacks some. The table includes around 170,000 clones, approximately 81% detected once. This clone came up a few times. Its antigen is as yet unknown. This sequence originates from a man aged 45 to 65 in good health and CMV-seropositive. The chain links TRBV9 to TRBJ1-3, with a possible D match to TRBD1 (5 bases). Sequencing input: PBMCs. Written as DNA, the CDR3 is TGTGCCAGCAACCTAGACAGCTCTGGAAACACCATATATTTT. As protein: CASNLDSSGNTIYF.